One sample yielded the 23 T cell receptor beta chains listed below, sequenced in a study of cytomegalovirus exposure and HLA in healthy donors. The PCR had 60 Vbeta and 13 Jbeta primers. TCRdb's table, derived via immunoSEQ multiplex PCR, lists solely in-frame clones and lacks some. Of around 200,000 clones in the sample, under 85% were seen once. Material: PBMCs. The receptors were gathered from a woman aged 45-59 years in good health and CMV-seropositive.

A note on this clone: The sample carries other DNA sequences with the same CDR3. The chain couples TRBV19 to TRBJ1-1; weak D call: TRBD1 (6 bases). Between the trimmed V and J ends, which lost 2 bases and 4 bases, there was a span of 11 bases. The CDR3 has 14 amino acids. The V gene's germline CDR1 is LNHDA and CDR2 SQIVND (reference sequence). CDR3 in DNA: TGTGCCAGTAGTATAACAGGGATAAGCACTGAAGCTTTCTTT. This encodes CASSITGISTEAFF.

A word on this clone: Other DNA sequences in this specimen translate into the identical CDR3. The genes are TRBV6-5 and TRBJ2-7; 10 nucleotides match TRBD1. The germline CDR1 and CDR2 sequences are MNHEY and SVGAGI. The CDR3 loop spans 14 amino acids. V was clipped by 4 bases and J by 1 base; unmatched bases: 1. The CDR3 coding sequence is TGTGCCAGCAGTTTGGGACAGGGGTCCTACGAGCAGTACTTC. It yields the protein CASSLGQGSYEQYF.

J is TRBJ2-2 and V is TRBV7-6; D might be TRBD2 (6 bases). V lost 2 bases and J 3 bases, leaving 10 bases between the germline ends. Germline V gives CDR1 SGHVS, CDR2 FNYEAQ. The CDR3 has 15 amino acids. CDR3 DNA: TGTGCCAGCAGCTTATTTTCGGGGGACACCGGGGAGCTGTTTTTT. Translated, it gives CASSLFSGDTGELFF.

The rearrangement links TRBV6-1 to TRBJ1-4, with D tentatively TRBD1 (6 bases). CDR1 and CDR2 from the germline V gene are MNHNS and SASEGT. V was pared by 5 bases and J by 3 bases, with 7 bases between. This CDR3 region has 13 residues. The CDR3 DNA reads TGTGCCAGCAGTCGGACAGCTAATGAAAAACTGTTTTTT. Translating gives CASSRTANEKLFF.

The chain has TRBV28 and TRBJ2-1; the D gene is possibly TRBD2 (6 bases). The germline V and J ends were trimmed by 3 bases and 0 bases, with 6 bases remaining between them. Germline V lookup: CDR1 MDHEN, CDR2 SYDVKM. This CDR3 region has 14 residues. CDR3 region: CASSFGGSYNEQFF. CDR3 DNA sequence: TGTGCCAGCAGTTTCGGGGGCTCCTACAATGAGCAGTTCTTC.

J is TRBJ1-2 and V is TRBV19, with 8 bases aligning to TRBD1. The CDR3 consists of 14 residues. Per germline, CDR1 LNHDA and CDR2 SQIVND (reference sequence). J lost 2 bases, V lost 5 bases, and 4 bases had no gene match. This chain's CDR3 is CASSSGQENYGYTF. CDR3 sequence (DNA): TGTGCCAGTAGTTCGGGACAGGAAAACTATGGCTACACCTTC.

The rearrangement uses TRBV4-2 and TRBJ1-4; D possibly corresponds to TRBD1 (6 bases). The germline V and J ends were trimmed by 0 bases and 9 bases, with 14 bases remaining between them. CDR3 length equals 15 residues. Germline V gene sequence: CDR1 LGHNA, CDR2 YNFKEQ. CDR3 sequence (DNA): TGTGCCAGCAGCCAAGACCAGGGGAATCTGAAAAAACTGTTTTTT. This codes for CASSQDQGNLKKLFF.

The chain recombines TRBV28 with TRBJ2-7; no reliable D call. The CDR3 is 13 residues long. The germline V gene encodes CDR1 MDHEN and CDR2 SYDVKM. Trimming pared 11 bases from V and 0 bases from J, leaving 14 bases between. The CDR3 here is CASMSESSYEQYF. CDR3 DNA sequence: TGTGCCTCTATGTCCGAGAGCTCCTACGAGCAGTACTTC.

The chain couples TRBV28 to TRBJ1-6; perhaps TRBD1 as D (5 bases). Trimming took 9 bases from V and 5 from J, leaving 11 bases between them. Germline values: CDR1 MDHEN, CDR2 SYDVKM. This CDR3 is 13 amino acids long. CDR3 loop: CASRTTNNSPLHF. The CDR3 nucleotides are TGTGCCAGTCGGACAACGAATAATTCACCCCTCCACTTT.

This clone appeared a single time. The rearrangement uses TRBV10-2 and TRBJ2-5; TRBD1 matches 8 bases. The CDR3 loop spans 16 amino acids. The germline CDR1 and CDR2 sequences are WSHSY and SAAADI. The V segment lost 4 bases and the J segment 0 bases; nucleotides outside the gene matches: 7. The CDR3 region is CASSATGVSYQETQYF. CDR3 in DNA: TGCGCCAGCAGTGCGACAGGGGTGTCGTACCAAGAGACCCAGTACTTC.

The chain carries TRBV30 and TRBJ2-7; D may be TRBD2 (6 bases). Trimming pared 7 bases from V and 0 bases from J, leaving 16 bases between. This CDR3 is built from 14 residues. Germline V gives CDR1 GTSNPN, CDR2 SVGIG (reference sequence). The CDR3 is CASSGLGLSYEQYF. CDR3 sequence (DNA): TGTGCCTCATCGGGACTGGGGCTCTCCTACGAGCAGTACTTC.

This clone was observed a few times. The rearrangement uses TRBV18 and TRBJ1-1, with D hard to call. The V gene's germline CDR1 is KGHSH and CDR2 LQKENI. The CDR3 runs to 13 residues. Trimming cost V 4 bases and J 4 bases, with 10 bases left between them. Written as DNA, the CDR3 is TGTGCCAGCTCACTGGACCTAGCCACTGAAGCTTTCTTT. It specifies CASSLDLATEAFF. The variable domain in full, with the rest retrieved from reference TRBV18 and TRBJ1-1, is NAGVMQNPRHLVRRRGQEARLRCSPMKGHSHVYWYRQLPEEGLKFMVYLQKENIIDESGMPKERFSAEFPKEGPSILRIQQVVRGDSAAYFCASSLDLATEAFFGQGTRLTVV.

Here the CDR3 reads CASSEGAYSNQPQHF. Here the CDR3 DNA reads TGTGCCAGTAGCGAGGGGGCCTATAGCAATCAGCCCCAGCATTTT. J is TRBJ1-5 and V is TRBV19; TRBD1 matches 7 bases. The CDR3 is 15 amino acids. CDR1 is LNHDA, CDR2 SQIVND, per germline (reference sequence). V trimming: 6 bases; J trimming: 0 bases; junction bases outside the gene matches: 5. Complete variable domain (other parts from reference TRBV19 and TRBJ1-5): DGGITQSPKYLFRKEGQNVTLSCEQNLNHDAMYWYRQDPGQGLRLIYYSQIVNDFQKGDIAEGYSVSREKKESFPLTVTSAQKNPTAFYLCASSEGAYSNQPQHFGDGTRLSIL.

This clone was seen more than once but under ten times. The chain is built from TRBV11-1 and TRBJ1-1; a weak D match, TRBD1 (5 bases). Trimming took off 5 bases at V and 3 bases at J, with 7 bases between the two ends. The CDR3 covers 12 residues. CDR1 is SGHAT, CDR2 FQDESV, per germline (reference sequence). As DNA, the CDR3 is TGTGCCAGCAGCCAGGGCTACACTGAAGCTTTCTTT. It specifies CASSQGYTEAFF.

The chain has TRBV18 and TRBJ1-6; possible D gene TRBD1, 6 bases. Trimming cost V 4 bases and J 9 bases, with 16 bases left between them. The CDR3 runs 15 residues. From germline, CDR1 is KGHSH and CDR2 LQKENI. CDR3 sequence: CASSQIGGISSPLHF. CDR3 coding DNA: TGTGCCAGCTCACAAATAGGGGGAATCAGTTCACCCCTCCACTTT.

The chain combines TRBV18 with TRBJ2-1; D gene ambiguous. The CDR3 is made up of 13 amino acids. Germline V CDR1 and CDR2: KGHSH, LQKENI. V was shortened by 0 bases and J by 7 bases, with 7 bases between the two germline ends. Here the CDR3 reads CASSPPSVNEQFF. CDR3 nucleotides: TGTGCCAGCTCACCACCGTCGGTAAATGAGCAGTTCTTC.

The chain couples TRBV7-3 to TRBJ2-5; 7 bases match TRBD1. The assigned J gene may be wrong: the sequence end matches TRBJ2-7 better. Germline V gene lookup returns CDR1 SGHTA and CDR2 FQGTGA. This CDR3 comprises 15 residues. The CDR3 sequence: CASSTNRGEAYEQYF. In DNA form, the CDR3 reads TGTGCCAGCAGCACGAACAGGGGTGAAGCCTACGAGCAGTACTTC.

This chain joins TRBV29-1 and TRBJ2-7, with D perhaps TRBD1 (6 bases). The CDR3 has 13 residues. Per the germline V gene, CDR1 is SQVTM and CDR2 is ANQGSEA. The germline V and J ends were trimmed by 3 bases and 6 bases, with 15 bases remaining between them. The CDR3 reads CSVERGKGAEQYF. Here the CDR3 DNA reads TGCAGCGTTGAGAGGGGGAAAGGGGCCGAGCAGTACTTC.

The chain employs TRBV7-8 and TRBJ1-4; 8 bases align to TRBD1. The CDR3 extends over 17 amino acids. The trim removed 0 bases at V and 7 bases at J, leaving 10 bases unmatched. Germline assignment: CDR1 SGHVS and CDR2 FQNEAQ. The CDR3: CASSLAYSGQGPEKLFF. The CDR3 DNA sequence: TGTGCCAGCAGCTTAGCGTATTCAGGACAGGGCCCTGAAAAACTGTTTTTT.

V is TRBV4-1 and J is TRBJ1-2; 9 positions agree with TRBD1. This CDR3 has 14 residues. The V gene end was trimmed by 4 bases and the J gene end by 5 bases; junction bases not matched to a gene: 5. The germline V gene encodes CDR1 MGHRA and CDR2 YSYEKL. CDR3 loop: CASSLQGAQYGYTF. In DNA form, the CDR3 reads TGCGCCAGCAGCCTACAGGGGGCACAATATGGCTACACCTTC.

This chain joins TRBV6-5 and TRBJ1-2; TRBD1 is a possible D gene (5 bases). The CDR3 loop spans 13 amino acids. Per germline, CDR1 MNHEY and CDR2 SVGAGI. Deletions cut 6 bases from V and 8 bases from J, with 16 bases between. The CDR3: CASSRDSARGYTF. The CDR3 nucleotides read TGTGCCAGCAGCCGAGACAGTGCGAGAGGCTACACCTTC.

CDR3 sequence (DNA): TGTGCCAGCAGCACGCTGCCCATGAGCGGGAGCTACAATGAGCAGTTCTTC. Translating it yields CASSTLPMSGSYNEQFF. The rearrangement joins TRBV9 to TRBJ2-1, with 8 positions matching TRBD2. The CDR3 loop spans 17 amino acids. The V and J ends lost 4 bases and 3 bases, in that order; junction bases with no gene match: 12. Looked up from germline, CDR1 is SGDLS and CDR2 is YYNGEE.

The rearrangement joins TRBV4-3 to TRBJ2-7; 10 bases fit TRBD1. This CDR3 is built from 17 residues. Germline CDR1 and CDR2: LGHNA and YSLEER. V shed 1 base, J shed 6 bases, and the junction held 12 bases outside the gene matches. The DNA of the CDR3 is TGCGCCAGCAGCCAAGGCGGTTACCGGGACAGGGGCTCCGAGCAGTACTTC. Its protein is CASSQGGYRDRGSEQYF.